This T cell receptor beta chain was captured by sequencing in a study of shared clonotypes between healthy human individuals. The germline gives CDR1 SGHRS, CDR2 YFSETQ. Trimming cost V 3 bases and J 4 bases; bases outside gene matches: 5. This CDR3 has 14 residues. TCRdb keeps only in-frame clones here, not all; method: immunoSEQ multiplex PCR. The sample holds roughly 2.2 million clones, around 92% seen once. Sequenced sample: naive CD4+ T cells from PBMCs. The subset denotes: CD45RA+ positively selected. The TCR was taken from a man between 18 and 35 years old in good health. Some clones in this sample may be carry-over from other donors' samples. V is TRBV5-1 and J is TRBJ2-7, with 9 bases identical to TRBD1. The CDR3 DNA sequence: TGCGCCAGCAGCTCACAGGGGGCGCCTTACGAGCAGTACTTC. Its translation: CASSSQGAPYEQYF.